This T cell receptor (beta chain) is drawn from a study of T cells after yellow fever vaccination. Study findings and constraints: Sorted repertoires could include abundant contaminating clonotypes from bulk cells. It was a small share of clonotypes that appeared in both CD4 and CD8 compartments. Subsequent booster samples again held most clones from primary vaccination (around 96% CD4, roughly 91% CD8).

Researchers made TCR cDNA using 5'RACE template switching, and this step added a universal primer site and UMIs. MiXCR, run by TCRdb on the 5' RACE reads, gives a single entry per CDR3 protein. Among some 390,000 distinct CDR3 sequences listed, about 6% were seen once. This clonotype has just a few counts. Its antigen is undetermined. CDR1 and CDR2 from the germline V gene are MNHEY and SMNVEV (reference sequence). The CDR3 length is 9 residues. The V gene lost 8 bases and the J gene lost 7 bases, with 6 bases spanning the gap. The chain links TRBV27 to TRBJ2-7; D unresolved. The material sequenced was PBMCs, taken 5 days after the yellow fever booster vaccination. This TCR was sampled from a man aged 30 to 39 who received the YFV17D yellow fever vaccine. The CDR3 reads CASGREQYF. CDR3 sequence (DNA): TGTGCCAGCGGTCGTGAGCAGTACTTC.